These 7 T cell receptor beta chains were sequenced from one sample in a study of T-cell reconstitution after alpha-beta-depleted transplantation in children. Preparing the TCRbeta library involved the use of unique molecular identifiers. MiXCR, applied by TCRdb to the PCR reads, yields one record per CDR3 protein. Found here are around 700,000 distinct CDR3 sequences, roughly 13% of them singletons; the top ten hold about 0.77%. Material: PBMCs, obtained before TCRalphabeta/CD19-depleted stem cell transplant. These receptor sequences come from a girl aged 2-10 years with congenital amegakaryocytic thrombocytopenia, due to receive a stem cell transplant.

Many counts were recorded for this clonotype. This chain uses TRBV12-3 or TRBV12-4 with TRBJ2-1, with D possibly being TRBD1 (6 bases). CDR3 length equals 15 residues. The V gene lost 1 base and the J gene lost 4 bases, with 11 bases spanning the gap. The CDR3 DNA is TGTGCCAGCAGTTTAGGGGCAGGGGATTACAATGAGCAGTTCTTC. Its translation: CASSLGAGDYNEQFF.

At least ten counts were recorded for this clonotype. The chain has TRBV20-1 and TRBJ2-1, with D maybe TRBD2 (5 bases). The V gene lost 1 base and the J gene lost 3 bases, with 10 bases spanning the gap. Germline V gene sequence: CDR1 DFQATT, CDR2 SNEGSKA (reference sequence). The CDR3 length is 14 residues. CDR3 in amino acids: CSARGSEHYNEQFF. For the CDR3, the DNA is TGCAGTGCTAGAGGTAGCGAGCACTACAATGAGCAGTTCTTC.

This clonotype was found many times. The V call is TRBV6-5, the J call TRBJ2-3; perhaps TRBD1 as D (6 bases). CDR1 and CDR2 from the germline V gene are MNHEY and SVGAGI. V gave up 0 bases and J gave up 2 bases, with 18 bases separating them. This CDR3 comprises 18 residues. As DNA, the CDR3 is TGTGCCAGCAGTTACTCATCGACAGGTCCTAGTACCACAGATACGCAGTATTTT. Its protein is CASSYSSTGPSTTDTQYF.

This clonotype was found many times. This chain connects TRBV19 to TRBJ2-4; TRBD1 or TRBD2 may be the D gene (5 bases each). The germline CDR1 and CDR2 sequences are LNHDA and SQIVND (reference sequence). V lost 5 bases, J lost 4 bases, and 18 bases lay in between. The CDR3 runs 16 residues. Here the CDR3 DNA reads TGTGCCAGTAGTGCCTCCCGCAGGGACCGAAAAAACATTCAGTACTTC. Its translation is CASSASRRDRKNIQYF.

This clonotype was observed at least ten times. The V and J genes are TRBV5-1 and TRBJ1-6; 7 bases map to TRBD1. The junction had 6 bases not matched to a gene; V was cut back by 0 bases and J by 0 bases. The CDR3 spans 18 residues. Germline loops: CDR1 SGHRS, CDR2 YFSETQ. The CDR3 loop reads CASSLAGQASSYNSPLHF. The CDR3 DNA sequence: TGCGCCAGCAGCTTGGCCGGACAGGCGAGCTCCTATAATTCACCCCTCCACTTT.

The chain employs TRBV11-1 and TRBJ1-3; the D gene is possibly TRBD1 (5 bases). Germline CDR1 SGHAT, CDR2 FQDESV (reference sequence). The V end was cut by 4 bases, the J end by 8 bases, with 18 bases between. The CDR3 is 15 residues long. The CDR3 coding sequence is TGTGCCAGCAGCTCAGGGTGGGCCCGGAATCACACCATATATTTT. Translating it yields CASSSGWARNHTIYF. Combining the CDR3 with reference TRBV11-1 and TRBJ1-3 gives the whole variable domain EAEVAQSPRYKITEKSQAVAFWCDPISGHATLYWYRQILGQGPELLVQFQDESVVDDSQLPKDRFSAERLKGVDSTLKIQPAELGDSAMYLCASSSGWARNHTIYFGEGSWLTVV.

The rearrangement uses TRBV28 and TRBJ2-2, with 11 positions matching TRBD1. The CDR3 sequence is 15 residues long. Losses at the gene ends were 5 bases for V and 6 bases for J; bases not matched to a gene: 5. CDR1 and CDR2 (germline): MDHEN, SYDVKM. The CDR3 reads CASSTPGQGAGELFF. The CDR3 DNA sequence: TGTGCCAGCAGTACACCGGGACAGGGGGCCGGGGAGCTGTTTTTT. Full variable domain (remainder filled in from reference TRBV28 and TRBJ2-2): DVKVTQSSRYLVKRTGEKVFLECVQDMDHENMFWYRQDPGLGLRLIYFSYDVKMKEKGDIPEGYSVSREKKERFSLILESASTNQTSMYLCASSTPGQGAGELFFGEGSRLTVL.